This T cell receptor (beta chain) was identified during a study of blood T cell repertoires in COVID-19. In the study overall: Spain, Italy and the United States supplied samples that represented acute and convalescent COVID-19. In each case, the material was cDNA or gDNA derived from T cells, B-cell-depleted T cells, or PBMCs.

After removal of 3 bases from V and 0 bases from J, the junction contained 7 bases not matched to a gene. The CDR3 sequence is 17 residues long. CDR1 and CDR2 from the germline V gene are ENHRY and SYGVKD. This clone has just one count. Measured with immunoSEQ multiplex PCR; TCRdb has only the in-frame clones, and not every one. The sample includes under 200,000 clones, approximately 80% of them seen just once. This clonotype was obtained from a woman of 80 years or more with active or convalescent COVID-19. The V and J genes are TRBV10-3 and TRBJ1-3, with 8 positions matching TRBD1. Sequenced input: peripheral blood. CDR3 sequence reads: CAISEQRQGISGNTIYF. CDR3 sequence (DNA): TGTGCCATCAGTGAACAACGACAGGGGATCTCTGGAAACACCATATATTTT.